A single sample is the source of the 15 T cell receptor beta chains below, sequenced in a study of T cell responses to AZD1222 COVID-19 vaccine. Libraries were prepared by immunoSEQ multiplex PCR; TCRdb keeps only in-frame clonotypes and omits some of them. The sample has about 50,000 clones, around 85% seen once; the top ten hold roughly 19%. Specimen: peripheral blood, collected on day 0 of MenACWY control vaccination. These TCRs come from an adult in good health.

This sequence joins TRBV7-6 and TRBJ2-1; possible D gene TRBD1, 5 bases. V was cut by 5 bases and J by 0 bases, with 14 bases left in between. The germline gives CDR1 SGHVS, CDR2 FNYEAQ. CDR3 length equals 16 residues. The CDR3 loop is CASSKQATSSYNEQFF. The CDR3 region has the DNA TGTGCCAGCAGCAAACAGGCAACAAGCTCCTACAATGAGCAGTTCTTC.

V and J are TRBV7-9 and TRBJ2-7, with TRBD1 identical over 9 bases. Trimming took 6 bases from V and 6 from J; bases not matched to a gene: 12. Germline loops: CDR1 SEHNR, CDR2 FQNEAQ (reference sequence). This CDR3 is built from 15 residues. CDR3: CASSPRGTGRIEQYF. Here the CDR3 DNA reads TGTGCCAGCAGTCCGAGGGGGACAGGGAGAATCGAGCAGTACTTC.

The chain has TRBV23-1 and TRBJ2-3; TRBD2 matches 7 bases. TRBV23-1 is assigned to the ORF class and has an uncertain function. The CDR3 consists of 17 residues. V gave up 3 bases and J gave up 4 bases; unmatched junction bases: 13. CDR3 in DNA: TGCGCCAGCAGTCACGGCGTAGGGAGGGCCCGCGCAGATACGCAGTATTTT. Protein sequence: CASSHGVGRARADTQYF.

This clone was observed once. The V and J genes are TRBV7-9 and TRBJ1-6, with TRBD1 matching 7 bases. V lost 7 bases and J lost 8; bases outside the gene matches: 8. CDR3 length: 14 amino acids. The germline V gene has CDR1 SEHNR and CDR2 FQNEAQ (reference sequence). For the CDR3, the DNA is TGTGCCAGCAACGAGGCAGGGGGTTATTCACCCCTCCACTTT. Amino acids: CASNEAGGYSPLHF.

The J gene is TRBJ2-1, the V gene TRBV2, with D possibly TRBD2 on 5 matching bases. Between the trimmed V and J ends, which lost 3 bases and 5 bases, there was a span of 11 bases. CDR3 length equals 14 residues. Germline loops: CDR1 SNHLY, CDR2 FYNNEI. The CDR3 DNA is TGTGCCAGCAGTGATAAGCGGACCAACAATGAGCAGTTCTTC. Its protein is CASSDKRTNNEQFF.

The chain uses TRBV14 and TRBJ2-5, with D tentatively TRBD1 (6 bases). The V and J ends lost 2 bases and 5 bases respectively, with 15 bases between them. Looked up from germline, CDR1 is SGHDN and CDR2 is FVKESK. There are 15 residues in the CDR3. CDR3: CASSQLGSGAETQYF. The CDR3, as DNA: TGTGCCAGCAGCCAACTCGGGTCAGGGGCTGAGACCCAGTACTTC.

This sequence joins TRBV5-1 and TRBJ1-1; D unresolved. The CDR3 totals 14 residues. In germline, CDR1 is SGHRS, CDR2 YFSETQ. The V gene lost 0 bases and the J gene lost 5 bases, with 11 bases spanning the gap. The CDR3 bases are TGCGCCAGCAGCTTGGGTTCTCGGGGAACTGAAGCTTTCTTT. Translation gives CASSLGSRGTEAFF. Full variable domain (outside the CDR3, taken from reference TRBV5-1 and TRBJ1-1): KAGVTQTPRYLIKTRGQQVTLSCSPISGHRSVSWYQQTPGQGLQFLFEYFSETQRNKGNFPGRFSGRQFSNSRSEMNVSTLELGDSALYLCASSLGSRGTEAFFGQGTRLTVV.

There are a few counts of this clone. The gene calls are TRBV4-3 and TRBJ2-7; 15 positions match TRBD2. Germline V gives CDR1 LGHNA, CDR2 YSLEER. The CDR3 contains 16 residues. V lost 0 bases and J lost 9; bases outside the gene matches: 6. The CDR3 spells CASSQDRGLAGGVQYF. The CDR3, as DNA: TGCGCCAGCAGCCAAGATAGGGGACTAGCGGGAGGAGTGCAGTACTTC.

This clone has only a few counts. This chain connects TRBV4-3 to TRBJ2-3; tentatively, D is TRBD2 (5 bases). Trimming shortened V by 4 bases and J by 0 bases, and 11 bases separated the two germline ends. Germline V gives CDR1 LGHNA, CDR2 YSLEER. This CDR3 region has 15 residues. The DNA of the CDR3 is TGCGCCAGCAGCCCTAATGCGGGTAGCACAGATACGCAGTATTTT. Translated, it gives CASSPNAGSTDTQYF.

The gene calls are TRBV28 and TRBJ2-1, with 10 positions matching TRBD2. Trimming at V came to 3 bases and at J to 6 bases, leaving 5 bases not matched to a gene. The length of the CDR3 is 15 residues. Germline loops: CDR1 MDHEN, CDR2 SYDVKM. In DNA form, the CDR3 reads TGTGCCAGCAGTTTGTGGTCTAGCGGGGGCAATGAGCAGTTCTTC. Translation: CASSLWSSGGNEQFF.

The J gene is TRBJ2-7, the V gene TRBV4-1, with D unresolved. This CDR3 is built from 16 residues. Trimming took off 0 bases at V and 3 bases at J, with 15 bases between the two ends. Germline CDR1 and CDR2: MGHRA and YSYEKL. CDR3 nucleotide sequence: TGCGCCAGCAGCCAAGAAGAACAGCCGAATATCTACGAGCAGTACTTC. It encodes CASSQEEQPNIYEQYF.

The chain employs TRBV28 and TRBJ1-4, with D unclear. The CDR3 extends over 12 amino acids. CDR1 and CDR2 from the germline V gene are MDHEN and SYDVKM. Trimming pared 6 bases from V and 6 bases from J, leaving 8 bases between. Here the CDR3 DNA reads TGTGCCAGCAGCCAACCGGATGAAAAACTGTTTTTT. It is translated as CASSQPDEKLFF.

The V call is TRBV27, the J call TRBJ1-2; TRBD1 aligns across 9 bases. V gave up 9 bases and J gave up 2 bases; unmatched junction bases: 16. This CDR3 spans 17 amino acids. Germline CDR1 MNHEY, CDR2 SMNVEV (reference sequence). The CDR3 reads CASPRRHRGPLNYGYTF. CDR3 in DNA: TGTGCCAGTCCCCGCCGGCACAGGGGGCCTTTAAACTATGGCTACACCTTC.

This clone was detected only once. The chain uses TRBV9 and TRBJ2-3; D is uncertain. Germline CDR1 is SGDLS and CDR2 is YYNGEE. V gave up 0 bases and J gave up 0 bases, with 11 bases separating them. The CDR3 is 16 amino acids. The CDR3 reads CASSVELQTSTDTQYF. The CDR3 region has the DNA TGTGCCAGCAGCGTAGAACTACAAACTAGCACAGATACGCAGTATTTT.

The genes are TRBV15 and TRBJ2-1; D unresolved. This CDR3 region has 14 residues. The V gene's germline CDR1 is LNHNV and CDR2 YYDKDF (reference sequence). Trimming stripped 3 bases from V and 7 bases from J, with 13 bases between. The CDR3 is CATSRVPLSNEQFF. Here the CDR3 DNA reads TGTGCCACCAGCAGGGTCCCCCTCTCTAATGAGCAGTTCTTC.